These 28 T cell receptor beta chains were sequenced from one sample in a study of graft-versus-host responses after intestinal transplantation. Their recognized antigens are unknown. Some clones are missing from TCRdb's copy, which holds only in-frame ones; the method was immunoSEQ multiplex PCR. This sample carries 70,000 or so clones, nearly 85% of them seen once, and the ten largest clones take roughly 0.4%. Sample: unstimulated CD4+ T cells sorted from spleen or lymph node cells, taken before transplant. All receptors derive from a human donor who was the organ donor for an intestinal transplant.

Comments on this clone: The junction departs from the called germline gene at one end, perhaps through a read error. The chain recombines TRBV19 with TRBJ2-6; perhaps TRBD1 as D (6 bases). Germline V gene sequence: CDR1 LNHDA, CDR2 SQIVND (reference sequence). This CDR3 comprises 18 residues. CDR3 protein: CASSIDLGQGSWANVLTF. The CDR3 DNA reads as TGTGCCAGTAGTATAGATCTGGGACAAGGCTCTTGGGCCAACGTCCTGACTTTC.

V is TRBV4-1 and J is TRBJ2-2; 7 bases are a match to TRBD2. This CDR3 region has 16 residues. The ends lost 4 bases at V and 4 bases at J; junction bases unmatched: 9. Germline assignment: CDR1 MGHRA and CDR2 YSYEKL. CDR3 sequence: CASSLYRDYSTGELFF. The CDR3 DNA sequence: TGCGCCAGCAGCCTTTATAGGGACTACAGCACCGGGGAGCTGTTTTTT.

This chain joins TRBV7-3 and TRBJ2-1; 7 bases match TRBD1. The CDR3 totals 15 residues. J gave up 4 bases and V 2 bases, and 5 bases lay outside the gene matches. Germline V CDR1 and CDR2: SGHTA, FQGTGA. The DNA of the CDR3 is TGTGCCAGCAGCTTAGTTGGGACAGATTACAATGAGCAGTTCTTC. Protein sequence: CASSLVGTDYNEQFF.

This chain uses TRBV29-1 with TRBJ2-4, with D tentatively TRBD1 (6 bases). The CDR3 has 14 amino acids. Germline V gives CDR1 SQVTM, CDR2 ANQGSEA. The V gene lost 6 bases and the J gene lost 8 bases, with 20 bases spanning the gap. The CDR3 DNA sequence: TGCAGCGTCTACGCTGCAGGGGTGGGCGACATTCAGTACTTC. Protein sequence: CSVYAAGVGDIQYF. Based on the CDR3 plus reference TRBV29-1 and TRBJ2-4, the full variable domain is SAVISQKPSRDICQRGTSLTIQCQVDSQVTMMFWYRQQPGQSLTLIATANQGSEATYESGFVIDKFPISRPNLTFSTLTVSNMSPEDSSIYLCSVYAAGVGDIQYFGAGTRLSVL.

The chain couples TRBV19 to TRBJ2-6; 10 bases agree with TRBD1. Per germline, CDR1 LNHDA and CDR2 SQIVND (reference sequence). The CDR3 runs to 18 residues. V was clipped by 3 bases and J by 0 bases; unmatched bases: 5. The CDR3 DNA follows: TGTGCCAGTAGTATGTCGGGGACAGGGGTCTCTGGGGCCAACGTCCTGACTTTC. This sequence encodes CASSMSGTGVSGANVLTF. Variable domain in full (rest from reference TRBV19 and TRBJ2-6): DGGITQSPKYLFRKEGQNVTLSCEQNLNHDAMYWYRQDPGQGLRLIYYSQIVNDFQKGDIAEGYSVSREKKESFPLTVTSAQKNPTAFYLCASSMSGTGVSGANVLTFGAGSRLTVL.

The rearrangement joins TRBV2 to TRBJ1-2; 9 nucleotides agree with TRBD1. Losses at the gene ends were 0 bases for V and 4 bases for J; bases not matched to a gene: 12. The CDR3 contains 18 residues. CDR1 SNHLY and CDR2 FYNNEI come from the germline V gene. CDR3 nucleotide sequence: TGTGCCAGCAGTGAAGCCCCGGGACAGGGAATTTCATTCTATGGCTACACCTTC. Translation: CASSEAPGQGISFYGYTF.

V usage is TRBV15 and J usage is TRBJ2-2; tentative D call: TRBD1 (6 bases). Germline CDR1 LNHNV, CDR2 YYDKDF (reference sequence). V was trimmed by 1 base and J by 4 bases, leaving 10 bases between them. CDR3 length equals 15 residues. The CDR3 protein is CATSRVRGRTGELFF. In DNA form, the CDR3 reads TGTGCCACCAGCAGAGTCAGGGGTCGCACCGGGGAGCTGTTTTTT.

CDR3 nucleotides: TGTGCCAGCAGTGTTAGGACAGGGCGGACTGAAGCTTTCTTT. It is translated as CASSVRTGRTEAFF. The chain recombines TRBV2 with TRBJ1-1; 8 bases line up with TRBD1. There are 14 residues in the CDR3. Losses at the gene ends were 4 bases for V and 5 bases for J; bases not matched to a gene: 6. The germline CDR1 and CDR2 sequences are SNHLY and FYNNEI.

The chain is built from TRBV9 and TRBJ1-2; possibly TRBD1 for D (6 bases). The CDR3 is 17 residues long. The germline CDR1 and CDR2 sequences are SGDLS and YYNGEE. Trimming removed 3 bases at V and 4 bases at J, with 22 bases between. The CDR3 region is CASSERGGRNRGYGYTF. The CDR3 region has the DNA TGTGCCAGCAGCGAGAGGGGGGGTCGCAATCGGGGCTATGGCTACACCTTC.

The genes are TRBV2 and TRBJ2-5, with TRBD2 identical over 10 bases. V lost 1 base and J lost 1; bases outside the gene matches: 3. CDR3 size: 16 residues. Germline V CDR1 and CDR2: SNHLY, FYNNEI. The CDR3 coding sequence is TGTGCCAGCAGTGAAGGGATAGCGGGGGGCCAAGAGACCCAGTACTTC. Amino acid sequence: CASSEGIAGGQETQYF.

V is TRBV29-1 and J is TRBJ1-1, with a tentative D call TRBD1 (5 bases). The germline V gene has CDR1 SQVTM and CDR2 ANQGSEA. Trimming left V 4 bases short and J 12 bases short, with 15 bases between. The CDR3 contains 11 residues. CDR3 in amino acids: CSVGATGGSFF. DNA of the CDR3: TGCAGCGTTGGGGCTACAGGTGGTTCTTTCTTT.

The chain is built from TRBV7-3 and TRBJ2-2; 9 nucleotides agree with TRBD1. Per the germline V gene, CDR1 is SGHTA and CDR2 is FQGTGA. V shed 5 bases, J shed 4 bases, and the junction held 5 bases outside the gene matches. The CDR3 has 15 residues. The CDR3 protein is CASSPDRGSTGELFF. For the CDR3, the DNA is TGTGCCAGCAGCCCAGACAGGGGGAGCACCGGGGAGCTGTTTTTT.

The J gene is TRBJ2-6, the V gene TRBV13; 14 nucleotides agree with TRBD2. CDR1 and CDR2 (germline): PRHDT, FYEKMQ (reference sequence). This CDR3 comprises 19 residues. J lost 3 bases, V lost 5 bases, and 9 bases had no gene match. The CDR3 DNA sequence: TGTGCCAGCAGCGCGACTAGCGGGGGGGCCCGGTTTGGGGCCAACGTCCTGACTTTC. Translation gives CASSATSGGARFGANVLTF. Filled out from reference TRBV13 and TRBJ2-6, the complete variable domain reads AAGVIQSPRHLIKEKRETATLKCYPIPRHDTVYWYQQGPGQDPQFLISFYEKMQSDKGSIPDRFSAQQFSDYHSELNMSSLELGDSALYFCASSATSGGARFGANVLTFGAGSRLTVL.

The chain combines TRBV28 with TRBJ1-4, with 7 bases that match TRBD1. The CDR3 length is 14 residues. The germline V gene encodes CDR1 MDHEN and CDR2 SYDVKM. V was pared by 6 bases and J by 11 bases, with 12 bases of the junction left unmatched. CDR3 loop: CASSYGTVGGKLFF. The CDR3 nucleotides are TGTGCCAGCAGCTACGGGACAGTGGGTGGGAAACTGTTTTTT.

The genes are TRBV9 and TRBJ2-2, with D possibly TRBD2 on 5 matching bases. Germline-derived CDR1 and CDR2 are SGDLS and YYNGEE. The CDR3 is 14 amino acids. Between the trimmed V and J ends, which lost 2 bases and 5 bases, there was a span of 10 bases. The CDR3 is CASSVEGATGELFF. The CDR3 nucleotides are TGTGCCAGCAGCGTTGAGGGCGCAACCGGGGAGCTGTTTTTT.

The chain carries TRBV7-9 and TRBJ2-3, with 12 positions matching TRBD2. CDR3 size: 19 residues. The V gene end was trimmed by 1 base and the J gene end by 0 bases; junction bases not matched to a gene: 8. CDR1 and CDR2 (germline): SEHNR, FQNEAQ (reference sequence). Here the CDR3 reads CASSLVLAGGFFSTDTQYF. The CDR3 DNA follows: TGTGCCAGCAGCTTAGTCCTAGCGGGGGGGTTCTTTAGCACAGATACGCAGTATTTT.

The genes are TRBV5-4 and TRBJ1-4, with D maybe TRBD1 (6 bases). This CDR3 has 15 amino acids. The V and J ends lost 3 bases and 0 bases respectively, with 9 bases between them. Germline V gene sequence: CDR1 SGHNT, CDR2 YYREEE (reference sequence). CDR3 sequence (DNA): TGTGCCAGCAGCTCAGGGGCTGCAACTAATGAAAAACTGTTTTTT. Its translation is CASSSGAATNEKLFF.

This clone was counted between two and nine times. The chain carries TRBV28 and TRBJ2-7, with 7 bases aligning to TRBD1. Unmatched junction bases numbered 0, after V lost 5 bases and J lost 2 bases. This CDR3 contains 12 residues. Germline values: CDR1 MDHEN, CDR2 SYDVKM. For the CDR3, the DNA is TGTGCCAGCAGTGACAGGGCCTACGAGCAGTACGTC. This sequence encodes CASSDRAYEQYV.

V gene TRBV7-2 combines with J gene TRBJ2-1; TRBD1 might be the D (6 bases). Trimming left V 3 bases short and J 7 bases short, with 10 bases between. Germline values: CDR1 SGHTA, CDR2 FQGNSA. The CDR3 is 13 residues long. The CDR3 nucleotides are TGTGCCAGCAGCTTTGACGGACAGAATGAGCAGTTCTTC. Amino acids: CASSFDGQNEQFF.

This clone was seen a few times. CDR3: CATFQGSANTGELFF. CDR3 DNA sequence: TGTGCCACCTTCCAGGGGTCCGCGAACACCGGGGAGCTGTTTTTT. This chain joins TRBV6-6 and TRBJ2-2; D is possibly TRBD1 (6 bases). V lost 10 bases, J lost 0 bases, and 15 bases lay in between. Germline assignment: CDR1 MNHNY and CDR2 SVGAGI (reference sequence). There are 15 residues in the CDR3.

The rearrangement links TRBV6-5 to TRBJ2-1; D is possibly TRBD2 (5 bases). Germline V gene data show CDR1 as MNHEY and CDR2 as SVGAGI. The ends were cut back, 2 bases at V and 0 bases at J, with 8 bases in the middle. The CDR3 contains 15 residues. CDR3 sequence reads: CASSYVGSSYNEQFF. CDR3 DNA: TGTGCCAGCAGTTACGTAGGGAGCTCCTACAATGAGCAGTTCTTC.

The chain has TRBV19 and TRBJ1-5; the match to TRBD1 covers 7 bases. The V segment lost 3 bases and the J segment 3 bases; nucleotides outside the gene matches: 5. The CDR3 spans 15 residues. CDR1 is LNHDA, CDR2 SQIVND, per germline (reference sequence). The CDR3 DNA follows: TGTGCCAGTAGTATGGCGGGACAGAACAATCAGCCCCAGCATTTT. It encodes CASSMAGQNNQPQHF. Full variable domain (rest looked up from reference TRBV19 and TRBJ1-5): DGGITQSPKYLFRKEGQNVTLSCEQNLNHDAMYWYRQDPGQGLRLIYYSQIVNDFQKGDIAEGYSVSREKKESFPLTVTSAQKNPTAFYLCASSMAGQNNQPQHFGDGTRLSIL.

The CDR3, as DNA: TGTGCCAGCAGTTTGACAGGGTTCGGGCACACCATATATTTT. Translating gives CASSLTGFGHTIYF. The genes are TRBV6-5 and TRBJ1-3; TRBD1 matches 7 bases. Per germline, CDR1 MNHEY and CDR2 SVGAGI. J was trimmed by 8 bases and V by 4 bases; bases with no gene match: 8. This CDR3 contains 14 residues.

This chain joins TRBV4-1 and TRBJ1-2; tentatively, D is TRBD1 (5 bases). The ends were cut back, 2 bases at V and 7 bases at J, with 14 bases in the middle. The CDR3 sequence is 14 residues long. The germline CDR1 and CDR2 sequences are MGHRA and YSYEKL. CDR3 nucleotide sequence: TGCGCCAGCAGCCAATTCCAGGGCGCCCTTGGCTACACCTTC. As protein: CASSQFQGALGYTF.

This chain links TRBV4-2 with TRBJ2-5; 7 bases fit TRBD1. In germline, CDR1 is LGHNA, CDR2 YNFKEQ. V was pared by 0 bases and J by 5 bases, with 9 bases of the junction left unmatched. The CDR3 consists of 16 residues. This CDR3 reads CASSQDGRQGYETQYF. The DNA of the CDR3 is TGTGCCAGCAGCCAAGATGGGAGACAGGGATACGAGACCCAGTACTTC.

DNA for the CDR3: TGCGCCAGCAGCCCAAGGGGACAGTCTGGAAACACCATATATTTT. Translating it yields CASSPRGQSGNTIYF. V is TRBV4-3 and J is TRBJ1-3; 7 bases agree with TRBD1. The germline V gene has CDR1 LGHNA and CDR2 YSLEER. Unmatched junction bases numbered 4, after V lost 4 bases and J lost 1 base. The CDR3 runs to 15 residues.

This clone was detected a few times. The genes are TRBV6-5 and TRBJ1-4; D is unclear. Deletions cut 0 bases from V and 6 bases from J, with 14 bases between. This CDR3 comprises 16 residues. Germline V lookup: CDR1 MNHEY, CDR2 SVGAGI. The CDR3, as DNA: TGTGCCAGCAGTTACTCGAGCCCGGGGAGGGATGAAAAACTGTTTTTT. Translated: CASSYSSPGRDEKLFF.

V gene TRBV21-1 combines with J gene TRBJ1-6. TRBV21-1 is marked as a pseudogene. The CDR3 consists of 15 residues. CDR3 loop: CASRVGFEVDSPLHF. CDR3 in DNA: TGTGCCAGCAGAGTCGGATTTGAGGTCGATTCACCCCTCCACTTT.